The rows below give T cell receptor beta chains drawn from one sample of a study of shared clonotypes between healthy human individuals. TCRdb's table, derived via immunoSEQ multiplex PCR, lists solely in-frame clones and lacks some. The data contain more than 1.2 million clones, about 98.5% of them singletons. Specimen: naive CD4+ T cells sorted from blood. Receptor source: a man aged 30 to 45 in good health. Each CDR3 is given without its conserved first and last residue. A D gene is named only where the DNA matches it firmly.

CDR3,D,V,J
AISEAGGSGSSYNEQF,TRBD2,TRBV10-3,TRBJ2-1
ASSLRVPRVRRHSYEQY,.,TRBV27,TRBJ2-7
ASSPDGGANYGYT,.,TRBV7-9,TRBJ1-2
ASSRQGGSGNTIY,.,TRBV18,TRBJ1-3
ASSVGSGSFAYEQY,.,TRBV9,TRBJ2-7
ASRTGDQYTGELF,TRBD1,TRBV28,TRBJ2-2
ASSLAGTGHNEQF,TRBD1,TRBV7-9,TRBJ2-1
ASSSHDFMGGYT,.,TRBV27,TRBJ1-2
ASSLAGVVEQY,.,TRBV5-6,TRBJ2-7
ASSLRGAGETQY,.,TRBV5-1,TRBJ2-5
ASSSSFYEKLF,.,TRBV6-6,TRBJ1-4
ASSYTGIEAF,.,TRBV6-5,TRBJ1-1
ASGLGPPQPNTEAF,.,TRBV12-5,TRBJ1-1
ASSRLGLAGGTSYEQY,TRBD2,TRBV4-2,TRBJ2-7
ASSFIQGSYEQY,.,TRBV11-2,TRBJ2-7
ATSSGLASGIDVGDEQY,TRBD2,TRBV15,TRBJ2-7
ASRKDRSSYNEQF,TRBD1,TRBV5-1,TRBJ2-1
ASSFVGVSTEAF,.,TRBV5-4,TRBJ1-1
ASSLTGGKYEQY,.,TRBV7-3,TRBJ2-7
AWRKLAGEDTQY,TRBD2,TRBV30,TRBJ2-3
ASNERPGQGSGYT,TRBD1,TRBV19,TRBJ1-2
ASSYNQLEAF,.,TRBV6-6,TRBJ1-1
ASSPGTDPLDEQY,TRBD1,TRBV7-9,TRBJ2-7
SVEISRNTEAF,.,TRBV29-1,TRBJ1-1
SVEAPQGRETQY,TRBD1,TRBV29-1,TRBJ2-5
ASSLYRTGVYEQY,TRBD1,TRBV11-2,TRBJ2-7
ATSSRDPYNEQF,.,TRBV15,TRBJ2-1
ASSDEKLF,.,TRBV6-1,TRBJ1-4
ASSSQGGDTQY,.,TRBV7-2,TRBJ2-3
ASSLASGQGFEAF,TRBD1,TRBV28,TRBJ1-1
ASSLGQPSSGNTIY,.,TRBV7-9,TRBJ1-3
ASSIQGTGQSSYEQY,.,TRBV19,TRBJ2-7
ASRRETHTDTQY,.,TRBV5-1,TRBJ2-3
SVVRADTEAF,.,TRBV29-1,TRBJ1-1
ASSTPIAGTSSYEQY,TRBD2,TRBV19,TRBJ2-7
ASSPGTSYEKLF,.,TRBV7-6,TRBJ1-4
ASSAGTSRMRADTQY,TRBD2,TRBV9,TRBJ2-3
ASRTRTVPSYEQY,.,TRBV28,TRBJ2-7
ASSLYGYNEQF,.,TRBV28,TRBJ2-1
ASSYSSGTNYEQY,.,TRBV6-5,TRBJ2-7
ASSEYRPGIQAGELF,.,TRBV10-1,TRBJ2-2